The rows below give T cell receptor beta chains drawn from one sample of a study of CD8 T cells in ankylosing spondylitis. Each CDR3 protein is one row after TCRdb ran MiXCR on the 5' RACE reads. This table has 150,000 to 200,000 distinct CDR3 sequences, about 20% appearing once. The sequencing sample was made of blood, either unsorted or a sorted T cell fraction (not recorded which). These receptors were obtained from a male donor under 35 with ankylosing spondylitis or in good health (not recorded which). Both conserved end residues are part of each CDR3. The D gene is left open where the match is weak. Clone size appears in some rows only: once, few, many, or a class for an expanded clone.

TRBJ1-1,.,TRBV29-1,many,TGCAGCGTTGAGGCGACAGGCCTCGGGATGAACACTGAAGCTTTCTTT,CSVEATGLGMNTEAFF
TRBJ2-7,TRBD2,TRBV20-1,many,TGCAGTGCATCCGGGACTAGCGGGACCTCGAGAGGAGAGCAGTACTTC,CSASGTSGTSRGEQYF
TRBJ2-1,.,TRBV6-4,once,TGTGCCAGCAGTGACATGGACTACAATGAGCAGTTCTTC,CASSDMDYNEQFF
TRBJ2-1,.,TRBV7-2,many,TGTGCCAGCAGCCCGGGGCCCCACAAGAGAGACTCCTACAATGAGCAGTTCTTC,CASSPGPHKRDSYNEQFF
TRBJ2-3,.,TRBV7-2,.,TGTGCCAGCAGCTTAGTGCTCTTAGGGGCAGATACGCAGTATTTT,CASSLVLLGADTQYF
TRBJ2-7,TRBD1,TRBV29-1,.,TGCAGCGTCCGAGCTGTCTCGGCCCCACCGAACAGGGGCGAGCAGTACTTC,CSVRAVSAPPNRGEQYF
TRBJ2-7,.,TRBV20-1,.,TGCAGTGCTAGGGCGACAGCGATCTCCTACGAGCAGTACTTC,CSARATAISYEQYF
TRBJ2-5,TRBD1,TRBV15,.,TGTGCCACCAGCAGAGATACGACAGGGAAGGAGACCCAGTACTTC,CATSRDTTGKETQYF
TRBJ2-1,.,TRBV7-9,few,TGTGCCAGCAGCCGGGACTACAATGAGCAGTTCTTC,CASSRDYNEQFF
TRBJ2-3,.,TRBV18,few,TGTGCCAGCTCCCGCGTTAAGTCTAGCACAGATACGCAGTATTTT,CASSRVKSSTDTQYF
TRBJ2-7,.,TRBV7-2,many,TGTGCCAGCAGCTTAGTAATCGGCGAGCAGTACTTC,CASSLVIGEQYF
TRBJ2-2,.,TRBV6-5,many,TGTGCCAGCAGTTACGTCTCAAACACCGGGGAGCTGTTTTTT,CASSYVSNTGELFF
TRBJ1-4,.,TRBV10-3,many,TGTGCCATCAGGGACCACGCAACTAATGAAAAACTGTTTTTT,CAIRDHATNEKLFF
TRBJ2-7,.,TRBV5-5,many,TGTGCCAGCAGCTTGGCGAGTACCTCGAACTACGAGCAGTACTTC,CASSLASTSNYEQYF
TRBJ2-1,TRBD2,TRBV6-5,many,TGTGCCAGCAGTTATCTAGCGGAAACCCGCTACAATGAGCAGTTCTTC,CASSYLAETRYNEQFF
TRBJ1-1,.,TRBV30,many,TGTGCCTGGAGAGGCAGGTTGAACACTGAAGCTTTCTTT,CAWRGRLNTEAFF
TRBJ2-5,TRBD2,TRBV7-3,many,TGTGCCAGCAGCCCAGGACTAGCGGTCTTTCAAGAGACCCAGTACTTC,CASSPGLAVFQETQYF
TRBJ2-3,TRBD2,TRBV20-1,.,TGCAGTGCTGTTAGCGGGTCCGGTGCAGATACGCAGTATTTT,CSAVSGSGADTQYF
TRBJ2-5,.,TRBV7-9,many,TGTGCCAGCAGCTTAGTGTCGGCGCGTGAAGAGACCCAGTACTTC,CASSLVSAREETQYF
TRBJ2-5,.,TRBV25-1,many,TGTGCCAGCAGGAGATTGAAGACCCAGTACTTC,CASRRLKTQYF
TRBJ1-2,.,TRBV12-2,.,TGTGCAAGTCGCTTAGCGCCAGCTAACTATGGCTACACCTTC,CASRLAPANYGYTF
TRBJ1-6,.,TRBV12-3/TRBV12-4,many,TGTGCCAGCAGTCAGGGACACCCAGACTATAATTCACCCCTCCACTTT,CASSQGHPDYNSPLHF
TRBJ2-2,TRBD2,TRBV20-1,many,TGCAGTGCTAGGGGACTAGCGGACGGGGAGCTGTTTTTT,CSARGLADGELFF
TRBJ1-1,.,TRBV12-3/TRBV12-4,.,TGTGCCAGCAGTCCAGGGAGTTCTGGGGCTTTCTTT,CASSPGSSGAFF
TRBJ2-1,.,TRBV5-1,many,TGCGCCAGCAGCTTGGGAATGCATGAGCAGTTCTTC,CASSLGMHEQFF
TRBJ2-4,.,TRBV20-1,.,TGCAGTGCTAGTAGTAATTCCAAAAACATTCAGTACTTC,CSASSNSKNIQYF
TRBJ2-5,.,TRBV5-6,many,TGTGCCAGCAGCTTGCCCCACAGCCAAGAGACCCAGTACTTC,CASSLPHSQETQYF
TRBJ2-7,.,TRBV20-1,.,TGCAGTGCTTTCTCGACCGACTCCTACGAGCATTACTTC,CSAFSTDSYEHYF